The rows below give T cell receptor beta chains drawn from one sample of a study of blood T cell repertoires in COVID-19. TCRdb's table, derived via immunoSEQ multiplex PCR, lists solely in-frame clones and lacks some. The table has some 200,000 clones, roughly 80% seen once. Sequencing was performed on peripheral blood. The receptors here all came from a woman aged 70 to 79 with acute or convalescent COVID-19. The CDR3 runs from the conserved cysteine through the conserved F or W. D genes are given only for firm matches. For some rows the clone size is stated as once, few or many, or as a class when expanded; others skip it.

abundance: few; j_gene: TRBJ2-7; v_gene: TRBV18; d_gene: TRBD2; CDR3nt: TGTGCCAGCTCAGTCCTAGGGACTAGGGAAGGTGAGCAGTACTTC; CDR3aa: CASSVLGTREGEQYF
abundance: once; j_gene: TRBJ2-3; v_gene: TRBV7-2; d_gene: TRBD2; CDR3nt: TGTGCCAGCAGTCATAGCGGGGAAGATACGCAGTATTTT; CDR3aa: CASSHSGEDTQYF
abundance: NA; j_gene: TRBJ2-2; v_gene: TRBV19; d_gene: NA; CDR3nt: TGTGCCAGTAGTATCGTCCAGGGGCTTCCGAGCGGGGAGCTGTTTTTT; CDR3aa: CASSIVQGLPSGELFF
abundance: NA; j_gene: TRBJ2-1; v_gene: TRBV11-2; d_gene: TRBD2; CDR3nt: TGTGCCAGCAGCTTAGATTTGGGAGGGTCCTACAATGAGCAGTTCTTC; CDR3aa: CASSLDLGGSYNEQFF
abundance: NA; j_gene: TRBJ2-1; v_gene: TRBV5-4; d_gene: TRBD2; CDR3nt: TGTGCCAGCAGCGGGGGAGGGTTGAGCTCCTACAATGAGCAGTTCTTC; CDR3aa: CASSGGGLSSYNEQFF
abundance: NA; j_gene: TRBJ1-5; v_gene: TRBV6-1; d_gene: TRBD1; CDR3nt: TGTGCCAGCAGTGACTGGGGGACAGGGGCTTGGTATAGCAATCAGCCCCAGCATTTT; CDR3aa: CASSDWGTGAWYSNQPQHF
abundance: NA; j_gene: TRBJ2-2; v_gene: TRBV18; d_gene: NA; CDR3nt: TGTGCCAGCTCACCACCAATGGGCCAGGGCGGCGGGGAGCTGTTTTTT; CDR3aa: CASSPPMGQGGGELFF
abundance: NA; j_gene: TRBJ2-1; v_gene: TRBV4-1; d_gene: TRBD2; CDR3nt: TGCGCCAGCAGCCAAGATAAAAGCGGGGGGTTCAATGAGCAGTTCTTC; CDR3aa: CASSQDKSGGFNEQFF
abundance: once; j_gene: TRBJ1-4; v_gene: TRBV3-1/TRBV3-2; d_gene: NA; CDR3nt: TGTGCCAGCAGCCAAGATGCAGGGGTGGGTGAAAAACTGTTTTTT; CDR3aa: CASSQDAGVGEKLFF
abundance: NA; j_gene: TRBJ2-7; v_gene: TRBV7-2; d_gene: NA; CDR3nt: TGTGCCAGCAGCCAAAGGGGGGACTACAACTACGAGCAGTACTTC; CDR3aa: CASSQRGDYNYEQYF
abundance: NA; j_gene: TRBJ2-5; v_gene: TRBV13; d_gene: NA; CDR3nt: TGTGCCAGCAGCTTAGGTAGACAGTCGGAGACCCAGTACTTC; CDR3aa: CASSLGRQSETQYF
abundance: once; j_gene: TRBJ1-6; v_gene: TRBV6-5; d_gene: NA; CDR3nt: TGTGCCAGCAGTTACTCGAACGGGGTTGATAATTCACCCCTCCACTTT; CDR3aa: CASSYSNGVDNSPLHF
abundance: NA; j_gene: TRBJ2-3; v_gene: TRBV6-5; d_gene: NA; CDR3nt: TGTGCCAGCAGAGAGATCACAGATACGCAGTATTTT; CDR3aa: CASREITDTQYF
abundance: NA; j_gene: TRBJ2-5; v_gene: TRBV7-3; d_gene: TRBD2; CDR3nt: TGTGCCAGCAGCTTAACTAGCGGGGGGTCCAAGTACTTC; CDR3aa: CASSLTSGGSKYF
abundance: NA; j_gene: TRBJ2-7; v_gene: TRBV20-1; d_gene: TRBD1; CDR3nt: TGCAGTGCTAGAGGACAGGGGGAGCAGTACTTC; CDR3aa: CSARGQGEQYF
abundance: NA; j_gene: TRBJ2-1; v_gene: TRBV6-5; d_gene: TRBD1; CDR3nt: TGTGCCACGGACAGGGGGTCCTACAATGAGCAGTTCTTC; CDR3aa: CATDRGSYNEQFF
abundance: NA; j_gene: TRBJ2-4; v_gene: TRBV21-1; d_gene: NA; CDR3nt: TGTGCCAGCAGCAAACACCCCATAGGGGAAAACATTCAGTACTTC; CDR3aa: CASSKHPIGENIQYF
abundance: NA; j_gene: TRBJ1-1; v_gene: TRBV10-2; d_gene: NA; CDR3nt: TGCGCCAGCAGTGAGCCATCCATGAACACTGAAGCTTTCTTT; CDR3aa: CASSEPSMNTEAFF
abundance: NA; j_gene: TRBJ2-3; v_gene: TRBV7-6; d_gene: TRBD2; CDR3nt: TGTGCCAGCAGCTCAAGGACTAGCGGGGTTCCAGATACGCAGTATTTT; CDR3aa: CASSSRTSGVPDTQYF
abundance: NA; j_gene: TRBJ2-2; v_gene: TRBV29-1; d_gene: TRBD2; CDR3nt: TGCAGCGTTGGTAGCGGGGGAAACACCGGGGAGCTGTTTTTT; CDR3aa: CSVGSGGNTGELFF
abundance: NA; j_gene: TRBJ2-5; v_gene: TRBV19; d_gene: TRBD2; CDR3nt: TGTGCCAGTAGTCTCGGCGTCGGCGGGGGGGGAGAGACCCAGTACTTC; CDR3aa: CASSLGVGGGGETQYF
abundance: NA; j_gene: TRBJ2-1; v_gene: TRBV14; d_gene: NA; CDR3nt: TGTGCCAGCAGCCAAGACCGAAACACAGGGCGCCACTACAATGAGCAGTTCTTC; CDR3aa: CASSQDRNTGRHYNEQFF
abundance: NA; j_gene: TRBJ1-1; v_gene: TRBV7-3; d_gene: NA; CDR3nt: TGTGCCAGCAGCTTAACTGCAGTGAGGGGCGGGAGCACTGAAGCTTTCTTT; CDR3aa: CASSLTAVRGGSTEAFF
abundance: NA; j_gene: TRBJ1-1; v_gene: TRBV14; d_gene: NA; CDR3nt: TGTGCCAGCAGCCACCTCTCGACAGTGAACACTGAAGCTTTCTTT; CDR3aa: CASSHLSTVNTEAFF
abundance: NA; j_gene: TRBJ2-3; v_gene: TRBV3-1/TRBV3-2; d_gene: NA; CDR3nt: TGTGCCAGCAGCCGATGGACTCCTACAGATACGCAGTATTTT; CDR3aa: CASSRWTPTDTQYF
abundance: NA; j_gene: TRBJ1-2; v_gene: TRBV5-5; d_gene: NA; CDR3nt: TGTGCCAGCAGCCTTCGGGGGGACGGCTACACCTTC; CDR3aa: CASSLRGDGYTF
abundance: few; j_gene: TRBJ1-1; v_gene: TRBV30; d_gene: NA; CDR3nt: TGTGCCTGGAGAGATCGGACTGAAGCTTTCTTT; CDR3aa: CAWRDRTEAFF
abundance: NA; j_gene: TRBJ1-2; v_gene: TRBV5-1; d_gene: TRBD1; CDR3nt: TGCGCCAGCAGCACCGACAGGGAAAACTATGGCTACACCTTC; CDR3aa: CASSTDRENYGYTF
abundance: NA; j_gene: TRBJ2-7; v_gene: TRBV4-3; d_gene: TRBD2; CDR3nt: TGCGCCAGCAGCCAAGAAGCCCGCGGGGGGGGATACGAGCAGTACTTC; CDR3aa: CASSQEARGGGYEQYF
abundance: NA; j_gene: TRBJ1-1; v_gene: TRBV6-6; d_gene: NA; CDR3nt: TGTGCCAGCAGTTCGTTAGCCCCGGGGGGAGCTGAAGCTTTCTTT; CDR3aa: CASSSLAPGGAEAFF
abundance: NA; j_gene: TRBJ2-5; v_gene: TRBV3-1/TRBV3-2; d_gene: NA; CDR3nt: TGTGCCAGCAGCCAAGATGAGATTGCCCAACAAGAGACCCAGTACTTC; CDR3aa: CASSQDEIAQQETQYF
abundance: NA; j_gene: TRBJ2-1; v_gene: TRBV7-2; d_gene: NA; CDR3nt: TGTGCCAGCAGCTTCGGACAGAACAATGAGCAGTTCTTC; CDR3aa: CASSFGQNNEQFF